The clone carrying this T cell receptor beta chain was observed a single time. V lost 4 bases and J lost 7, with 13 bases in between. The germline V gene has CDR1 LGHNT and CDR2 FRNRAP. CDR3 length equals 13 residues. This specimen comes from a study of blood T cell repertoires in COVID-19. The data were produced by immunoSEQ multiplex PCR, yet TCRdb's version contains in-frame clones alone and is incomplete. Here the sample spans around 190,000 clones, roughly 85% being singletons. This receptor was identified in a middle-aged man with active or convalescent COVID-19. The chain links TRBV12-5 to TRBJ1-2, with D possibly matching TRBD1 (6 bases). The sample taken for sequencing was peripheral blood. This CDR3 is CASGSRTESGYTF. The CDR3 DNA reads as TGTGCTAGTGGTTCCCGGACAGAAAGTGGCTACACCTTC.